This TCR beta chain was captured in a study of technical replicates of blood from a few donors. The method was immunoSEQ multiplex PCR; TCRdb's version includes in-frame clones alone and lacks a portion of them. This table has about 72,000 clones, about nine tenths appearing once. This clone was seen only a few times. There are 14 residues in the CDR3. Germline loops: CDR1 ENHRY, CDR2 SYGVKD. Deletions cut 3 bases from V and 4 bases from J, with 12 bases between. The chain links TRBV10-3 to TRBJ1-2; D possibly corresponds to TRBD1 (6 bases). The TCR sequence derives from a human donor in good health. The source material was T cells isolated from PBMCs. As DNA, the CDR3 is TGTGCCATCAGTGACACAGGGCCTGGCTATGGCTACACCTTC. This encodes CAISDTGPGYGYTF.